This T cell receptor (beta chain) was captured in a study of technical replicates of blood from a few donors. Data came from immunoSEQ multiplex PCR; TCRdb stores just in-frame clones and leaves some out. The profile covers more than 15,000 clones, with around 87% appearing a single time and about 12% taken by the ten largest. The CDR3 length is 15 residues. CDR1 is SGHTA, CDR2 FQGNSA, per germline. V trimming: 6 bases; J trimming: 8 bases; junction bases outside the gene matches: 11. The receptor's source is a human donor in good health. The chain recombines TRBV7-2 with TRBJ2-7; 12 bases align to TRBD2. Source material: PBMCs. DNA for the CDR3: TGTGCCAGCAGTGTAGGGACTAGCGGGTTTTCGCAGCAGTACTTC. Translating gives CASSVGTSGFSQQYF.